This T cell receptor (beta chain) is drawn from a study of T cells and copy number aberrations in small-cell lung cancer. V dropped 1 base and J dropped 6 bases, with 13 bases sitting between them. The CDR3 is made up of 14 amino acids. The germline gives CDR1 MNHNS, CDR2 SASEGT. Produced via immunoSEQ multiplex PCR; TCRdb's table is partial and in-frame only. This sample carries 2,500 to 3,000 clones, roughly 80% of them seen once, and the ten largest clones take about 4.5%. Limited-stage small-cell lung cancer patients underwent surgery between the late 2000s and the early 2020s. Adjacent normal lung was taken at least 2 cm from tumor. This clone was seen a few times. The antigen remains undetermined. Notes on the study in general: The tissue was entirely formalin-fixed and paraffin-embedded, which is known to produce sequencing artifacts.

The specimen was normal tissue next to the tumor. The origin of this receptor is a man in his forties with small cell lung cancer. The chain carries TRBV6-1 and TRBJ2-7; no clear D. CDR3 DNA sequence: TGTGCCAGCAGTGAAGGCCCCAGGTCGCCCGAGCAGTACTTC. Its translation: CASSEGPRSPEQYF.